Listed below are T cell receptor beta chains from one sample, sequenced in a study of blood T cell repertoires in COVID-19. The table came from immunoSEQ multiplex PCR; TCRdb's copy has only in-frame clones and leaves some out. The sample has more than 50,000 clones; 77% are singletons. The sequenced material came from peripheral blood. Receptors originate from a man between 70 and 80 years old with active or convalescent COVID-19. The CDR3 runs from the conserved cysteine through the conserved F or W. The order of the fields is V gene, clone size, D gene, J gene, CDR3 protein. D genes are given only for firm matches. Not every row has a clone size; where given, it reads once, few, many or a size class.

V gene: TRBV11-2; clone size: -; D gene: -; J gene: TRBJ1-4; CDR3 protein: CASSFTATNEKLFF
V gene: TRBV28; clone size: -; D gene: -; J gene: TRBJ1-1; CDR3 protein: CASSLGGSANTEAFF
V gene: TRBV7-2; clone size: few; D gene: TRBD2; J gene: TRBJ2-2; CDR3 protein: CASSRGVSGTGGELFF
V gene: TRBV19; clone size: -; D gene: -; J gene: TRBJ2-5; CDR3 protein: CASKNTGTSVMYF
V gene: TRBV5-6; clone size: -; D gene: TRBD1; J gene: TRBJ2-3; CDR3 protein: CASSGTASTDTQYF
V gene: TRBV7-9; clone size: -; D gene: -; J gene: TRBJ1-6; CDR3 protein: CASSLVGESPLHF
V gene: TRBV5-1; clone size: -; D gene: TRBD1; J gene: TRBJ2-7; CDR3 protein: CASSPGTAYEQYF
V gene: TRBV19; clone size: -; D gene: TRBD2; J gene: TRBJ2-5; CDR3 protein: CASRTSGSPQETQYF
V gene: TRBV11-2; clone size: -; D gene: TRBD1; J gene: TRBJ1-2; CDR3 protein: CASSFNTEQGAYYGYTF
V gene: TRBV27; clone size: once; D gene: TRBD1; J gene: TRBJ1-5; CDR3 protein: CASRRTGVSNQPQHF
V gene: TRBV3-1/TRBV3-2; clone size: -; D gene: TRBD1; J gene: TRBJ1-1; CDR3 protein: CASGGQGAGVQAFF
V gene: TRBV6-5; clone size: -; D gene: -; J gene: TRBJ2-5; CDR3 protein: CASSRDFSKTQYF
V gene: TRBV19; clone size: few; D gene: -; J gene: TRBJ1-4; CDR3 protein: CASTIRGMGKLFF
V gene: TRBV19; clone size: -; D gene: TRBD1; J gene: TRBJ1-1; CDR3 protein: CASSKRDRGPEAFF
V gene: TRBV11-3; clone size: few; D gene: TRBD1; J gene: TRBJ2-7; CDR3 protein: CASSMGQTYEQYF
V gene: TRBV7-3; clone size: once; D gene: -; J gene: TRBJ2-1; CDR3 protein: CASSLTPGVSGEQFF
V gene: TRBV29-1; clone size: once; D gene: -; J gene: TRBJ2-1; CDR3 protein: CSGSTSSYNEQFF
V gene: TRBV19; clone size: -; D gene: TRBD1; J gene: TRBJ1-4; CDR3 protein: CASRDRGQGEKLFF
V gene: TRBV3-1/TRBV3-2; clone size: -; D gene: -; J gene: TRBJ1-1; CDR3 protein: CASSHRWDKHEAFF
V gene: TRBV30; clone size: once; D gene: TRBD2; J gene: TRBJ2-2; CDR3 protein: CAWELAGGGLFF
V gene: TRBV6-5; clone size: -; D gene: TRBD1; J gene: TRBJ2-5; CDR3 protein: CASSYSRDRGRETQYF
V gene: TRBV7-2; clone size: -; D gene: TRBD2; J gene: TRBJ2-3; CDR3 protein: CASSWGGPRDTQYF
V gene: TRBV19; clone size: -; D gene: -; J gene: TRBJ2-3; CDR3 protein: CASQGLSGSTDTQYF
V gene: TRBV23-1; clone size: few; D gene: TRBD1; J gene: TRBJ1-5; CDR3 protein: CASSQYPGQGALGQPQHF